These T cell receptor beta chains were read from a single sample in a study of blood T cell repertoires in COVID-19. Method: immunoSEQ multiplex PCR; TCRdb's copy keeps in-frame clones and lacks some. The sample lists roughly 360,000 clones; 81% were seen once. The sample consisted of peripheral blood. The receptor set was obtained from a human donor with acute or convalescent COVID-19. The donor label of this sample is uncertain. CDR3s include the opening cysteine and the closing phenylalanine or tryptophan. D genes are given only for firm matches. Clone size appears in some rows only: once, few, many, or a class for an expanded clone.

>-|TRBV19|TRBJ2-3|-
CASSPYKTSTDTQYF
TGTGCCAGTAGTCCATATAAAACTAGCACAGATACGCAGTATTTT
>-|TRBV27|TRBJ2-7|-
CASGEGVTYEQYF
TGTGCCAGCGGGGAAGGGGTTACCTACGAGCAGTACTTC
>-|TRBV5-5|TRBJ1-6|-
CASSLSPGGHSPLHF
TGTGCCAGCAGCTTGAGTCCCGGGGGGCATTCACCCCTCCACTTT
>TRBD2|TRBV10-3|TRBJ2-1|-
CAISESSGARDNEQFF
TGTGCCATCAGTGAGTCGAGCGGGGCGCGTGACAATGAGCAGTTCTTC
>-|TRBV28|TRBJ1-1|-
CASSSHPNTEAFF
TGTGCCAGCAGTTCCCATCCGAACACTGAAGCTTTCTTT
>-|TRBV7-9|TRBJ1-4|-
CASSLNLAWRGGVSEKLFF
TGTGCCAGCAGCTTAAATTTGGCGTGGAGAGGTGGAGTAAGTGAAAAACTGTTTTTT
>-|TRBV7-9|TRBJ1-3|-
CASSLEINRATSGNTIYF
TGTGCCAGCAGCTTAGAGATAAACAGGGCCACCTCTGGAAACACCATATATTTT
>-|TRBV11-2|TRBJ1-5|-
CASSLNSQRNQPQHF
TGTGCCAGCAGCTTAAATAGCCAGCGCAATCAGCCCCAGCATTTT
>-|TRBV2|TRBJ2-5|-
CASSLDNLQETQYF
TGTGCCAGCAGTTTGGACAATCTCCAAGAGACCCAGTACTTC
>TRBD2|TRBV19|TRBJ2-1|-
CASSRAGGSGRALYNEQFF
TGTGCCAGTAGTAGGGCAGGGGGAAGCGGGAGGGCTTTATACAATGAGCAGTTCTTC
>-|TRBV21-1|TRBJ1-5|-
CATYTVLGNQPQHF
TGTGCCACCTATACAGTCTTAGGCAATCAGCCCCAGCATTTT
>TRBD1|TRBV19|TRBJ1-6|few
CASSPQGSDLFGGSPLHF
TGTGCCAGTAGTCCACAGGGGTCGGATCTCTTCGGAGGATCACCCCTCCACTTT
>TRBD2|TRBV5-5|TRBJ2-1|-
CASSLSASGASYNEQFF
TGTGCCAGCAGCTTGTCGGCTAGCGGGGCATCCTACAATGAGCAGTTCTTC
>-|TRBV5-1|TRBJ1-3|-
CASSLEGDKYTIYF
TGCGCCAGCAGCTTGGAGGGGGACAAGTACACCATATATTTT
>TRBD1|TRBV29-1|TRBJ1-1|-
CSVGGQVLGEAFF
TGCAGCGTGGGGGGACAGGTATTAGGTGAAGCTTTCTTT
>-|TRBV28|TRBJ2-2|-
CASRKIQGSGVGELFF
TGTGCCAGCAGGAAAATACAGGGTTCGGGTGTAGGGGAGCTGTTTTTT
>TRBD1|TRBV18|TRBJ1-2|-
CASSGQGDYGYTF
TGTGCCAGCTCCGGACAGGGGGACTATGGCTACACCTTC
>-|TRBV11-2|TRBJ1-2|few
CASSLLGRGMNYGYTF
TGTGCCAGCAGCTTACTTGGGAGGGGCATGAACTATGGCTACACCTTC
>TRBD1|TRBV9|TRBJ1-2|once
CASSARRDRASVPNYGYTF
TGTGCCAGCAGCGCCCGCCGGGACAGGGCGTCGGTACCTAACTATGGCTACACCTTC
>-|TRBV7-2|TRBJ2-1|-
CASSPWTAKRYNEQFF
TGTGCCAGCAGCCCCTGGACTGCTAAGAGGTACAATGAGCAGTTCTTC
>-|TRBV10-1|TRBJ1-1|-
CASSEIENTEAFF
TGCGCCAGCAGTGAAATAGAGAACACTGAAGCTTTCTTT
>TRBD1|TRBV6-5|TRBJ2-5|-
CASTAQGTKTQYF
TGTGCCAGCACCGCACAGGGGACAAAGACCCAGTACTTC
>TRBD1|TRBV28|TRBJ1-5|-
CASSLPGQGFGRPQHF
TGTGCCAGCAGTTTACCGGGACAGGGGTTTGGAAGGCCCCAGCATTTT
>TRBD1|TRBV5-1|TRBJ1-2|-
CASSQTGGSGGYTF
TGCGCCAGCAGCCAAACAGGGGGAAGCGGTGGCTACACCTTC
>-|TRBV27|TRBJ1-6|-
CASSIEGRFTLHF
TGTGCCAGCAGTATAGAAGGCAGGTTCACCCTCCACTTT
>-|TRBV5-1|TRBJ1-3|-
CASSLGPGGNTIYF
TGCGCCAGCAGCCTCGGACCGGGGGGAAACACCATATATTTT
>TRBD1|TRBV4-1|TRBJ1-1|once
CASSQDRGETGGGEREAFF
TGCGCCAGCAGCCAAGATCGCGGGGAGACAGGGGGCGGGGAGAGAGAAGCTTTCTTT
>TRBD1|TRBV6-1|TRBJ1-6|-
CASSERAPGQGAYSPLHF
TGTGCCAGCAGTGAACGAGCCCCCGGACAGGGGGCCTATTCACCCCTCCACTTT
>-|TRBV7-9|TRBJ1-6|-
CASSLGGGNYNSPLHF
TGTGCCAGCAGCTTGGGGGGTGGAAACTATAATTCACCCCTCCACTTT
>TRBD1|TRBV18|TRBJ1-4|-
CASSPPPGGYEKLFF
TGTGCCAGCTCACCCCCTCCAGGGGGCTATGAAAAACTGTTTTTT
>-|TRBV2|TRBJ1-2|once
CASSGSLDNYGYTF
TGTGCCAGCAGCGGGAGTTTGGATAACTATGGCTACACCTTC
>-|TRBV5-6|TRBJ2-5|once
CASSLAVQETQYF
TGTGCCAGCAGCTTGGCCGTGCAAGAGACCCAGTACTTC
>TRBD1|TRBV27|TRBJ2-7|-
CASSLEMGQADEQYF
TGTGCCAGCAGTTTAGAGATGGGACAGGCCGACGAGCAGTACTTC
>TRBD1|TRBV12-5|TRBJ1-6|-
CASAGQGVRNSPLHF
TGTGCTAGCGCCGGACAGGGGGTCCGCAATTCACCCCTCCACTTT
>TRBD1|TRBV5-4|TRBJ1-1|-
CASNPQGAENTEAFF
TGTGCCTCTAACCCCCAGGGGGCCGAGAACACTGAAGCTTTCTTT
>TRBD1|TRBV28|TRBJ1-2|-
CASWQRGRGPYTF
TGTGCCAGCTGGCAAAGGGGGCGAGGGCCCTACACCTTC
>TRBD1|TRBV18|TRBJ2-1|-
CASSPDRDYNEQFF
TGTGCCAGCTCACCGGACAGGGATTACAATGAGCAGTTCTTC
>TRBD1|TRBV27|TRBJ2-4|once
CASSRQGIQNIQYF
TGTGCCAGCAGCCGACAGGGGATCCAAAACATTCAGTACTTC
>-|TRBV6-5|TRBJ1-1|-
CASSYSRRGNTEAFF
TGTGCCAGCAGTTACTCGCGTAGGGGCAACACTGAAGCTTTCTTT
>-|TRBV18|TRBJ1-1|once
CASSPVRSNTEAFF
TGTGCCAGCTCACCGGTCAGATCTAACACTGAAGCTTTCTTT
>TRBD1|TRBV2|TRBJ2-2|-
CASRADRGGELFF
TGTGCCAGCAGGGCCGACAGGGGAGGGGAGCTGTTTTTT
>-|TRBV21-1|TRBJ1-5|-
CASSNAKQTGAGSNQPQHF
TGTGCCAGCAGCAACGCTAAACAAACAGGGGCGGGAAGCAATCAGCCCCAGCATTTT
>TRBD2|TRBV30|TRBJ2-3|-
CAWSPIGGGTDTQYF
TGTGCCTGGTCCCCTATCGGGGGGGGCACAGATACGCAGTATTTT
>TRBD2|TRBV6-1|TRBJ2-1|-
CASSEREGLAGVDEQFF
TGTGCCAGCAGTGAACGTGAGGGACTAGCGGGAGTCGATGAGCAGTTCTTC
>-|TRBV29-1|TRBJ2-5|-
CSVASDRFIGQETQYF
TGCAGCGTTGCGTCCGACAGGTTTATAGGCCAAGAGACCCAGTACTTC
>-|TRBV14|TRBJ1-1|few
CASSQIQGLGTEAFF
TGTGCCAGCAGCCAAATTCAGGGGTTAGGCACTGAAGCTTTCTTT
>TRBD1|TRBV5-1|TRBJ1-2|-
CASSRQGYSNYGYTF
TGCGCCAGCAGCCGACAGGGGTATTCTAACTATGGCTACACCTTC
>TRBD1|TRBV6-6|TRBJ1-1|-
CATEGQAGGAFF
TGTGCCACGGAGGGACAGGCGGGTGGGGCTTTCTTT
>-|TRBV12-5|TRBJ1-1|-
CASGVTRGGNTEAFF
TGTGCTAGTGGCGTAACGAGGGGGGGGAACACTGAAGCTTTCTTT
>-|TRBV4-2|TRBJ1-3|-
CASSQEGASALNTIYF
TGTGCCAGCAGCCAAGAAGGGGCCAGTGCTCTCAACACCATATATTTT
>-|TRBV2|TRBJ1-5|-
CASSYTGLKQPQHF
TGTGCCAGCAGTTATACAGGGTTGAAACAGCCCCAGCATTTT
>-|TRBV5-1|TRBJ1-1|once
CASSLVSVNTEAFF
TGCGCCAGCAGCTTGGTTTCGGTGAACACTGAAGCTTTCTTT
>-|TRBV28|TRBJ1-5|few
CASIGTDGPYSNQPQHF
TGTGCCAGCATTGGTACCGATGGGCCATATAGCAATCAGCCCCAGCATTTT